The entry below describes one TCR beta chain. This clone appeared once. What antigen it recognizes has not been identified. Base qualities are missing; no much larger clone stands one base away. The time point label, as the study defines it: week 35, safety follow-up. Every vaccine dose consisted of 300 ug of a 20-mer mutant IDH1 peptide in Montanide, administered subcutaneously together with topical imiquimod. Patients were given eight vaccinations, in weeks 1, 3, 5, 7, 11, 15, 19 and 23, which matched visits V03 through V10. The donors had newly diagnosed IDH1-mutant astrocytomas of WHO grade 3 or 4 that showed loss of nuclear ATRX. The samples were drawn from NOA16, a multicentre, single-arm, open-label phase I trial in Germany that tested a mutant IDH1 peptide vaccine in humans for the first time. Genomic DNA for TCRB sequencing was isolated from EDTA blood with the DNeasy Blood and Tissue Kit.

These data are taken from a study of a mutant IDH1 vaccine in newly diagnosed glioma (dated by TCRdb to the early 2020s). Regarding the research as a whole: In the chemotherapy-containing groups, vaccination started alongside temozolomide cycles, whereas in patients who had radiotherapy alone it started 4-6 weeks after radiotherapy. Of the 32 treated patients, about 62% were male and around 40% were female, and the mean age was roughly 40 years. The week-35 safety follow-up took place at visit V12, and the week-47 end of study took place at visit V13. Prior to enrollment, patients had been given standard therapy consisting of radiotherapy alone, temozolomide alone, or radiochemotherapy with temozolomide, with the combination given to most patients. Longitudinal TCRB deep sequencing was done for 25 to 30 treated patients, wherever samples were available for exploratory analyses. Peripheral blood was collected at six visits: V03 (baseline), V05, V07, V10, V12 and V13. Summary of the overall study and its limitations: Immune responses induced by the vaccine were seen in 90% to 95% of patients across multiple MHC alleles. Selection of PBMC samples for TCRB deep sequencing was based on availability. Pseudoprogression seemed to be unrelated to changes in the top peripheral T cell clonotypes found by TCRB sequencing. According to the authors, sample limitations meant that analyses of patient blood samples could not be reproduced.

The junction carries 8 bases between V and J, which are trimmed by 4 bases and 4 bases respectively. Per the germline V gene, SGDLS is the CDR1 and YYNGEE is the CDR2. The CDR3, from cysteine to phenylalanine, totals 12 residues. Here the CDR3 DNA is all that survives: 36 bases in frame from base 1. Library method: the immunoSEQ multiplex PCR assay. Rearranged TCR beta chain sequences were amplified with the hsTCRB Kit following the manufacturer's protocol. TCRB libraries were sequenced on an Illumina MiSeq. In the paper's pipeline: The proprietary platform of the kit vendor was used for demultiplexing, trimming and gene mapping. This is the immuneACCESS table as TCRdb keeps it, with only in-frame sequences that have V and J called. A part of the clones is gone; compared with another copy, unresolved V genes explain less than half, and the rest is unexplained. That table supplies the V and J calls and clone size; D and trimming were determined from the DNA. The sample yields 55,000 to 65,000 clones; 84% were counted once. The top ten clonotypes cover around 4.6% of the sample.

This receptor was obtained from a man aged 25-45 years with glioma. The V gene is TRBV9 and the J gene is TRBJ1-1; the D region possibly corresponds to TRBD1 (5 bases align). This material consisted of PBMCs, taken from a glioma patient whose treatment included an IDH1 peptide vaccine. The nucleotide sequence reads TGTGCCAGCAGCACAGGAAGCACTGAAGCTTTCTTT. Its translation is CASSTGSTEAFF.